The 29 T cell receptor beta chains given below trace back to one sample, sequenced in a study of blood T cells in healthy people across ages. Through a sample-barcoded 5' primer and a J-beta primer mix, a second PCR was run for roughly 6 to 12 cycles. Using its own MiXCR run on the 5' RACE reads, TCRdb lists one record per CDR3 protein. The sample comprises 850,000 to 1,100,000 distinct CDR3 sequences, around two fifths of which are singletons, and less than 15% rests with the top ten. The sample consisted of blood. Source of these receptors: a young man in good health.

This clonotype showed up just a few times. The chain has TRBV9 and TRBJ2-7; 11 bases line up with TRBD1. This CDR3 has 17 amino acids. In germline, CDR1 is SGDLS, CDR2 YYNGEE. V lost 4 bases, J lost 7 bases, and 16 bases stayed unmatched. CDR3: CASSLQPGTGGMDEQYF. CDR3 bases: TGTGCCAGCAGCTTACAACCCGGGACAGGGGGAATGGATGAGCAGTACTTC.

The rearrangement links TRBV10-3 to TRBJ1-6; D ambiguous. The V end was cut by 0 bases, the J end by 9 bases, with 6 bases between. There are 13 residues in the CDR3. Germline CDR1 and CDR2: ENHRY and SYGVKD. The CDR3 coding sequence is TGTGCCATCAGTGAGTCGATTTCTTCACCCCTCCACTTT. Translating gives CAISESISSPLHF.

This clonotype was detected only a few times. V usage is TRBV4-1 and J usage is TRBJ2-1; D possibly corresponds to TRBD1 (6 bases). There are 14 residues in the CDR3. Trimming removed 0 bases at V and 3 bases at J, with 6 bases between. The germline CDR1 and CDR2 sequences are MGHRA and YSYEKL. This CDR3 is CASSQETGYNEQFF. In nucleotides, the CDR3 is TGCGCCAGCAGCCAAGAGACAGGCTACAATGAGCAGTTCTTC.

This clonotype came up many times. The rearrangement uses TRBV9 and TRBJ2-1, with no clear D. With 4 bases removed from V and 1 base from J, the gap between germline ends came to 12 bases. The germline V gene encodes CDR1 SGDLS and CDR2 YYNGEE. The CDR3 spans 15 residues. CDR3 DNA: TGTGCCAGCAGCCCCAGAGATTTTTCCTACAATGAGCAGTTCTTC. Protein sequence: CASSPRDFSYNEQFF. Full variable domain (outside the CDR3, taken from reference TRBV9 and TRBJ2-1): DSGVTQTPKHLITATGQRVTLRCSPRSGDLSVYWYQQSLDQGLQFLIQYYNGEERAKGNILERFSAQQFPDLHSELNLSSLELGDSALYFCASSPRDFSYNEQFFGPGTRLTVL.

This clonotype was counted a few times. The chain is built from TRBV19 and TRBJ1-1; unclear D gene. The V end was cut by 7 bases, the J end by 4 bases, with 10 bases between. The CDR3 length is 12 residues. Germline lookup yields CDR1 LNHDA and CDR2 SQIVND (reference sequence). Here the CDR3 reads CASKEPGTEAFF. CDR3 coding DNA: TGTGCCAGTAAGGAGCCGGGCACTGAAGCTTTCTTT.

This clonotype was picked up one time. The chain couples TRBV18 to TRBJ1-5; D is ambiguous. CDR1 and CDR2 from the germline V gene are KGHSH and LQKENI. V was clipped by 2 bases and J by 5 bases, with 10 bases between them. CDR3 size: 14 residues. As DNA, the CDR3 is TGTGCCAGCTCACCAAGTGGACCTCATCAGCCCCAGCATTTT. Its protein is CASSPSGPHQPQHF.

V is TRBV7-9 and J is TRBJ2-3; possibly TRBD2 for D (5 bases). The germline V gene has CDR1 SEHNR and CDR2 FQNEAQ (reference sequence). The CDR3 is 14 amino acids. V lost 8 bases, J lost 0 bases, and 12 bases lay in between. The CDR3 region is CASDGGGSTDTQYF. CDR3 nucleotide sequence: TGTGCCAGCGACGGAGGCGGGAGCACAGATACGCAGTATTTT.

The rearrangement links TRBV6-6 to TRBJ1-5; D may be TRBD1 (5 bases). The V and J ends lost 3 bases and 4 bases respectively, with 10 bases between them. CDR3 length: 14 residues. Germline CDR1 and CDR2: MNHNY and SVGAGI (reference sequence). CDR3 DNA sequence: TGTGCCAGCAGTTATGGGGGGTTTAATCAGCCCCAGCATTTT. Its translation is CASSYGGFNQPQHF.

The chain combines TRBV20-1 with TRBJ1-5; weak D call: TRBD1 (6 bases). The CDR3 length is 14 residues. The V and J ends lost 5 bases and 4 bases respectively, with 15 bases between them. Germline lookup yields CDR1 DFQATT and CDR2 SNEGSKA (reference sequence). CDR3 in amino acids: CSALPWGANQPQHF. The CDR3 nucleotides read TGCAGTGCTCTCCCTTGGGGGGCAAATCAGCCCCAGCATTTT.

In this sample, this clonotype turned up a few times. The V call is TRBV20-1, the J call TRBJ1-1; D is unresolved. This CDR3 is built from 12 residues. Germline CDR1 is DFQATT and CDR2 is SNEGSKA (reference sequence). Trimming left V 4 bases short and J 5 bases short, with 11 bases between. The CDR3 DNA is TGCAGTGCTAATTTACTGGGGACTGAAGCTTTCTTT. Protein product: CSANLLGTEAFF.

This clonotype was observed a few times. V and J are TRBV5-4 and TRBJ2-2; 10 nucleotides align to TRBD1. The V and J ends lost 4 bases and 4 bases, in that order; junction bases with no gene match: 7. The CDR3 consists of 16 residues. Germline lookup yields CDR1 SGHNT and CDR2 YYREEE (reference sequence). The CDR3 nucleotides read TGTGCCAGCAGCCCTGACAGGGGGCGCAGCACCGGGGAGCTGTTTTTT. Its translation is CASSPDRGRSTGELFF.

This clonotype was picked up a small number of times. In DNA form, the CDR3 reads TGTGCCAGCGGCCTGGGACAGAGCAACTATGGCTACACCTTC. It codes for CASGLGQSNYGYTF. The chain joins TRBV27 to TRBJ1-2, with 7 bases lining up with TRBD1. V lost 8 bases and J lost 2; bases outside the gene matches: 8. The V gene's germline CDR1 is MNHEY and CDR2 SMNVEV (reference sequence). The CDR3 spans 14 residues.

V and J are TRBV13 and TRBJ2-3, with 14 nucleotides matching TRBD2. CDR3 length: 21 amino acids. V was pared by 0 bases and J by 4 bases, with 15 bases of the junction left unmatched. From germline, CDR1 is PRHDT and CDR2 FYEKMQ (reference sequence). CDR3 DNA: TGTGCCAGCAGCTTAGGCGTTCCGGGACTAGCGGGGGAGATCCACGCAGATACGCAGTATTTT. Residues: CASSLGVPGLAGEIHADTQYF.

This clonotype was observed a handful of times. The chain couples TRBV6-1 to TRBJ1-6, with 7 bases aligning to TRBD1. CDR3 size: 15 residues. The germline CDR1 and CDR2 sequences are MNHNS and SASEGT. V shed 10 bases, J shed 10 bases, and the junction held 16 bases outside the gene matches. In DNA, the CDR3 is TGTGCCACCCTAAGTCCGAAGACAGGGAACTCACCCCTCCACTTT. Its protein is CATLSPKTGNSPLHF.

There are a few counts of this clonotype. This chain links TRBV27 with TRBJ1-2; D might be TRBD1 (5 bases). CDR1 and CDR2 (germline): MNHEY, SMNVEV (reference sequence). V was pared by 7 bases and J by 7 bases, with 13 bases between. This CDR3 region has 12 residues. The CDR3 sequence is CASTTRGFGYTF. The CDR3 DNA reads TGTGCCAGCACCACTCGGGGCTTTGGCTACACCTTC.

The V and J genes are TRBV7-2 and TRBJ1-1; D is undetermined. There are 14 residues in the CDR3. Trimming cost V 5 bases and J 2 bases, with 12 bases left between them. The germline V gene encodes CDR1 SGHTA and CDR2 FQGNSA. CDR3 bases: TGTGCCAGCAGCGCGCCGACTGAAAACACTGAAGCTTTCTTT. This codes for CASSAPTENTEAFF.

This clonotype was seen only a few times. The chain joins TRBV7-2 to TRBJ1-5, with D perhaps TRBD1 (5 bases). V shed 0 bases and J shed 3 bases, with 9 bases lying between them. There are 15 residues in the CDR3. Germline CDR1 reads SGHTA; CDR2 reads FQGNSA. CDR3 sequence: CASSLATGNNQPQHF. The CDR3 DNA reads as TGTGCCAGCAGCTTAGCCACAGGAAACAATCAGCCCCAGCATTTT.

V is TRBV6-1 and J is TRBJ1-1, with no clear D. V was clipped by 9 bases and J by 2 bases, with 13 bases between them. This CDR3 comprises 13 residues. CDR1 and CDR2 from the germline V gene are MNHNS and SASEGT. In DNA, the CDR3 is TGTGCCAGTTGGGTCCGGGGAAACACTGAAGCTTTCTTT. Amino acid sequence: CASWVRGNTEAFF.

The chain has TRBV7-9 and TRBJ2-7, with D unclear. CDR1 and CDR2 (germline): SEHNR, FQNEAQ (reference sequence). Trimming removed 5 bases at V and 0 bases at J, with 11 bases between. This CDR3 region has 14 residues. Here the CDR3 DNA reads TGTGCCAGCAGCCCCCCAATAAACTCCTACGAGCAGTACTTC. Protein sequence: CASSPPINSYEQYF.

In this sample, this clonotype turned up many times. The genes are TRBV27 and TRBJ2-5, with TRBD2 matching over 7 bases. The J call is doubtful: the DNA matches TRBJ2-7 better. Germline V gene sequence: CDR1 MNHEY, CDR2 SMNVEV (reference sequence). The CDR3 loop spans 14 amino acids. Here the CDR3 DNA reads TGTGCCAGCAGTTTAGCCCCAGGGAGGGACGAGCAGTACTTC. This sequence encodes CASSLAPGRDEQYF.

The count of this clonotype is one. V usage is TRBV5-4 and J usage is TRBJ2-3; perhaps D is TRBD1 or TRBD2 (5 bases each). Per the germline V gene, CDR1 is SGHNT and CDR2 is YYREEE (reference sequence). This CDR3 spans 15 amino acids. Trimming removed 3 bases at V and 2 bases at J, with 13 bases between. CDR3 loop: CASSWAPGTTDTQYF. The DNA of the CDR3 is TGTGCCAGCAGCTGGGCCCCAGGGACCACAGATACGCAGTATTTT.

The chain combines TRBV4-3 with TRBJ2-5, with no clear D. TRBJ2-4 matches the DNA end more closely, so the J call is doubtful. Germline lookup yields CDR1 LGHNA and CDR2 YSLEER. This CDR3 has 15 amino acids. The CDR3 nucleotides are TGCGCCAGCAGCCAAACAGTCAGATCACAAAACATTCAGTACTTC. Translated, it gives CASSQTVRSQNIQYF.

The sample holds a few counts of this clonotype. The genes are TRBV20-1 and TRBJ1-1; no clear D. The CDR3 spans 14 residues. CDR1 is DFQATT and CDR2 is SNEGSKA in the germline V gene (reference sequence). V lost 0 bases and J 1 base, leaving 9 bases between the germline ends. The CDR3 nucleotides read TGCAGTGCTAGAGAGCTCGGACGGAACACTGAAGCTTTCTTT. It yields the protein CSARELGRNTEAFF.

This clonotype was counted between two and nine times. The CDR3 coding sequence is TGTGCCACTAAAAAACTAGCGGGGGGGGTAGGGTTCTTC. Protein: CATKKLAGGVGFF. The chain is built from TRBV12-3 or TRBV12-4 and TRBJ2-1; TRBD2 aligns across 13 bases. CDR3 length equals 13 residues. With 10 bases clipped from V and 15 bases from J, the junction kept 12 bases outside the gene matches.

CDR3 amino acids: CASSRQGLAKKLFF. CDR3 bases: TGTGCCAGCAGCCGACAGGGTTTGGCCAAAAAACTGTTTTTT. The chain recombines TRBV7-2 with TRBJ1-4; 7 bases fit TRBD1. CDR1 and CDR2 from the germline V gene are SGHTA and FQGNSA. Unmatched junction bases numbered 9, after V lost 5 bases and J lost 9 bases. The CDR3 consists of 14 residues.

A word on this clonotype: One end of the junction varies from germline; a read error may be responsible. The genes are TRBV20-1 and TRBJ1-3; perhaps TRBD1 as D (6 bases). Germline CDR1 reads DFQATT; CDR2 reads SNEGSKA (reference sequence). The CDR3 has 14 residues. CDR3 residues: CSAKLGGSGDTIYF. The CDR3 DNA reads as TGCAGTGCCAAACTCGGGGGCTCTGGAGACACCATATATTTT.

This chain links TRBV6-5 with TRBJ1-5; 9 bases are a match to TRBD1. Germline CDR1 and CDR2: MNHEY and SVGAGI. The J segment lost 5 bases and the V segment lost 6 bases, leaving 8 bases of the junction unmatched. The CDR3 sequence is 15 residues long. CDR3 in DNA: TGTGCCAGCAGAACCCTACAGGGGGCGGATCAGCCCCAGCATTTT. This gives the protein CASRTLQGADQPQHF.

This chain links TRBV20-1 with TRBJ1-2; 10 positions match TRBD1. Germline CDR1 is DFQATT and CDR2 is SNEGSKA (reference sequence). Trimming at V came to 6 bases and at J to 4 bases, leaving 14 bases not matched to a gene. The CDR3 covers 16 residues. CDR3 protein: CSAAPGTGVFGYGYTF. For the CDR3, the DNA is TGCAGTGCCGCTCCCGGGACAGGGGTTTTCGGCTATGGCTACACCTTC.

The V call is TRBV20-1, the J call TRBJ1-5; D might be TRBD1 (6 bases). CDR1 and CDR2 from the germline V gene are DFQATT and SNEGSKA (reference sequence). V lost 4 bases and J lost 0, with 16 bases in between. The CDR3 is made up of 16 amino acids. The CDR3 nucleotides are TGCAGTGCTATTAACTCAGGACAGTATAGCAATCAGCCCCAGCATTTT. Translated, it gives CSAINSGQYSNQPQHF.